Listed here are 19 T cell receptor beta chains from one sample, sequenced in a study of OX40 agonist ivuxolimab in advanced cancers. Profiling relied on immunoSEQ multiplex PCR, and the TCRdb table lists in-frame clones only, not all of them. Seen here are 65,000 to 80,000 clones, roughly 84% observed once, and the top ten hold 2.1%. The material was CD4+ or CD8+ T cells sorted from blood, obtained in a trial of the OX40 agonist ivuxolimab. The receptors shown here come from an adult with an advanced solid tumor such as melanoma, head and neck, liver or kidney cancer.

The chain links TRBV5-1 to TRBJ1-4; D call uncertain. This CDR3 comprises 14 residues. V lost 0 bases and J lost 6, with 9 bases in between. In germline, CDR1 is SGHRS, CDR2 YFSETQ. In nucleotides, the CDR3 is TGCGCCAGCAGCTTGGCGGAAGGGTATGAAAAACTGTTTTTT. Translation: CASSLAEGYEKLFF.

V gene TRBV6-5 combines with J gene TRBJ1-3, with a weak D call TRBD1 (6 bases). The V end was cut by 2 bases, the J end by 4 bases, with 12 bases between. Germline values: CDR1 MNHEY, CDR2 SVGAGI. CDR3 length: 15 amino acids. CDR3 sequence: CASSYGGGKGNTIYF. CDR3 coding DNA: TGTGCCAGCAGTTACGGTGGGGGCAAAGGAAACACCATATATTTT.

In DNA form, the CDR3 reads TGTGCCAGCAGTTCGTTGGGGGCTAGCAGAGAGACCCAGTACTTC. The encoded protein is CASSSLGASRETQYF. The chain has TRBV27 and TRBJ2-5, with a tentative D call TRBD1 (6 bases). The CDR3 sequence is 15 residues long. V shed 4 bases and J shed 4 bases, with 16 bases lying between them. Germline CDR1 MNHEY, CDR2 SMNVEV (reference sequence).

This clone was detected only once. The J gene is TRBJ1-2, the V gene TRBV7-9; the match to TRBD1 covers 9 bases. V lost 8 bases to trimming and J lost 3 bases; unmatched junction nucleotides: 7. Germline V gene sequence: CDR1 SEHNR, CDR2 FQNEAQ (reference sequence). The CDR3 is 14 residues long. The CDR3 protein is CASQPGQGDYGYTF. CDR3 nucleotide sequence: TGTGCCAGCCAACCGGGACAGGGTGACTATGGCTACACCTTC.

The chain has TRBV5-1 and TRBJ1-5; D is possibly TRBD1 (6 bases). Germline V lookup: CDR1 SGHRS, CDR2 YFSETQ. V was cut by 5 bases and J by 5 bases, with 17 bases left in between. The CDR3 is made up of 15 amino acids. CDR3 loop: CASSPGLGQHQPQHF. CDR3 in DNA: TGCGCCAGCAGTCCAGGGTTGGGACAACATCAGCCCCAGCATTTT.

This chain uses TRBV18 with TRBJ2-3; 9 nucleotides match TRBD2. CDR3 length equals 16 residues. J was trimmed by 1 base and V by 3 bases; bases with no gene match: 5. CDR1 and CDR2 (germline): KGHSH, LQKENI. Here the CDR3 reads CASSPKRGVGTDTQYF. In nucleotides, the CDR3 is TGTGCCAGCTCACCGAAGCGGGGGGTCGGCACAGATACGCAGTATTTT.

CDR3 nucleotides: TGTGCCAGCAGCTTGTTTCCGGATACGCAGTATTTT. Residues: CASSLFPDTQYF. The chain carries TRBV5-6 and TRBJ2-3; no clear D. The ends were cut back, 1 base at V and 6 bases at J, with 6 bases in the middle. CDR1 and CDR2 (germline): SGHDT, YYEEEE. The CDR3 extends over 12 amino acids.

As to this clone: A read error is possible here, since a much larger clone lies one base away. J is TRBJ2-7 and V is TRBV12-1; the table's D call of TRBD1 was not tested on the DNA. TRBV12-1 is a pseudogene locus. The length of the CDR3 is 16 residues. The CDR3 nucleotides are TGTGCCGGCAGCGAAAAACAGGGTAGGGAACGCGATGAGCAGTACTTC. Its protein product is CAGSEKQGRERDEQYF.

The chain carries TRBV7-3 and TRBJ2-7; either TRBD1 or TRBD2 may fit D (5 bases each). Germline values: CDR1 SGHTA, CDR2 FQGTGA. The CDR3 is 13 amino acids. Trimming took off 2 bases at V and 6 bases at J, with 11 bases between the two ends. The CDR3 protein is CASSLGGSGEQYF. CDR3 in DNA: TGTGCCAGCAGCTTAGGGGGATCAGGCGAGCAGTACTTC. Drawing the rest from reference TRBV7-3 and TRBJ2-7, the complete variable domain is GAGVSQTPSNKVTEKGKYVELRCDPISGHTALYWYRQSLGQGPEFLIYFQGTGAADDSGLPNDRFFAVRPEGSVSTLKIQRTERGDSAVYLCASSLGGSGEQYFGPGTRLTVT.

The V gene is TRBV6-1, the J gene TRBJ2-7; no clear D gene. CDR3 length: 14 residues. Germline V gives CDR1 MNHNS, CDR2 SASEGT. V lost 8 bases and J 1 base, leaving 15 bases between the germline ends. CDR3 amino acids: CASQPHPSSYEQYF. The CDR3 nucleotides are TGTGCCAGCCAACCTCACCCTAGTTCCTACGAGCAGTACTTC.

The chain carries TRBV20-1 and TRBJ2-1; D is unclear. V gave up 4 bases and J gave up 9 bases, with 10 bases separating them. The CDR3 runs to 11 residues. Germline CDR1 is DFQATT and CDR2 is SNEGSKA (reference sequence). The CDR3 protein is CSATPKAEQFF. CDR3 sequence (DNA): TGCAGTGCTACTCCGAAGGCTGAGCAGTTCTTC.

V usage is TRBV6-5 and J usage is TRBJ2-2; 9 nucleotides align to TRBD2. The germline CDR1 and CDR2 sequences are MNHEY and SVGAGI. V trimming: 6 bases; J trimming: 5 bases; junction bases outside the gene matches: 7. The CDR3 is 15 residues long. The CDR3 reads CASSLAGAGTGELFF. The CDR3 DNA reads as TGTGCCAGCAGCTTAGCGGGAGCCGGGACCGGGGAGCTGTTTTTT.

The chain employs TRBV27 and TRBJ1-1; 9 positions match TRBD1. CDR3 length equals 15 residues. CDR1 MNHEY and CDR2 SMNVEV come from the germline V gene (reference sequence). Trimming at V came to 6 bases and at J to 7 bases, leaving 12 bases not matched to a gene. As DNA, the CDR3 is TGTGCCAGCAGCGACGCACAGGGGGCAGGGTTTGAAGCTTTCTTT. Its protein product is CASSDAQGAGFEAFF.

The chain is built from TRBV11-2 and TRBJ1-1; 10 bases are a match to TRBD1. The CDR3 loop spans 14 amino acids. The V segment lost 1 base and the J segment 5 bases; nucleotides outside the gene matches: 1. The germline V gene encodes CDR1 SGHAT and CDR2 FQNNGV. The CDR3 DNA sequence: TGTGCCAGCAGCTTAGCGGGACAGGGGACTGAAGCTTTCTTT. Translated: CASSLAGQGTEAFF.

The chain couples TRBV7-9 to TRBJ2-2; D is possibly TRBD2 (6 bases). V was cut by 2 bases and J by 4 bases, with 14 bases left in between. The germline V gene encodes CDR1 SEHNR and CDR2 FQNEAQ (reference sequence). CDR3 size: 16 residues. CDR3 region: CASSLRGGEGTGELFF. DNA for the CDR3: TGTGCCAGCAGCTTACGTGGAGGGGAAGGCACCGGGGAGCTGTTTTTT.

The genes are TRBV6-9 and TRBJ2-7; D is uncertain. Trimming stripped 3 bases from V and 6 bases from J, with 9 bases between. Germline CDR1 reads MNHGY; CDR2 reads SVAAGI. The CDR3 sequence is 12 residues long. CDR3 residues: CASSYSLGEQYF. CDR3 bases: TGTGCCAGCAGTTACTCTCTGGGCGAGCAGTACTTC.

CDR3 in amino acids: CASSQVGQHTGELFF. In nucleotides, the CDR3 is TGCGCCAGCAGCCAAGTTGGGCAACACACCGGGGAGCTGTTTTTT. The V and J genes are TRBV4-3 and TRBJ2-2; D is undetermined. Germline values: CDR1 LGHNA, CDR2 YSLEER. The CDR3 extends over 15 amino acids. V gave up 1 base and J gave up 3 bases, with 9 bases separating them.

This clone is a singleton in its sample. The chain joins TRBV9 to TRBJ1-6; D uncertain. Between the trimmed V and J ends, which lost 0 bases and 3 bases, there was a span of 4 bases. CDR3 length: 14 amino acids. CDR1 and CDR2 (germline): SGDLS, YYNGEE. CDR3 in amino acids: CASSVEIYNSPLHF. The CDR3 DNA follows: TGTGCCAGCAGCGTAGAAATCTATAATTCACCCCTCCACTTT.

The chain combines TRBV28 with TRBJ1-5; 8 bases align to TRBD1. Losses at the gene ends were 10 bases for V and 2 bases for J; bases not matched to a gene: 4. CDR1 and CDR2 from the germline V gene are MDHEN and SYDVKM. This CDR3 comprises 13 residues. CDR3 residues: CAISGGGNQPQHF. CDR3 in DNA: TGTGCCATTTCAGGGGGCGGCAATCAGCCCCAGCATTTT. The full variable domain, rest sourced from reference TRBV28 and TRBJ1-5, is DVKVTQSSRYLVKRTGEKVFLECVQDMDHENMFWYRQDPGLGLRLIYFSYDVKMKEKGDIPEGYSVSREKKERFSLILESASTNQTSMYLCAISGGGNQPQHFGDGTRLSIL.